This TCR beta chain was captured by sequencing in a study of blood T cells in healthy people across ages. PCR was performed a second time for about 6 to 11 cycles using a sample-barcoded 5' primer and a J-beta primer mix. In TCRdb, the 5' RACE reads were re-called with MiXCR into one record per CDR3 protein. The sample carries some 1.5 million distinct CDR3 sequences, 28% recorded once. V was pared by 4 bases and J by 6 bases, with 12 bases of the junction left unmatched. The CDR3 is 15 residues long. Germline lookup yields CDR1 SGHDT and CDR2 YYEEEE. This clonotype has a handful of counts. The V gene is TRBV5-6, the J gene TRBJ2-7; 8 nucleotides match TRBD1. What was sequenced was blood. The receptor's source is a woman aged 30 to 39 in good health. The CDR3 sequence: CASSLRDRGRGEQYF. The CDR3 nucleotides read TGTGCCAGCAGCCTCCGAGACAGGGGACGGGGCGAGCAGTACTTC.